This is a list of T cell receptor beta chains from one sample in a study of PD-L1 blockade in urothelial cancer. The repertoire was sequenced with immunoSEQ multiplex PCR; TCRdb's copy has only in-frame clones and lacks some. The table records around 60,000 clones, 81% of them present only once. Material: PBMCs, obtained around atezolizumab (anti-PD-L1) treatment. These receptors came from a man aged 70-80 years with urothelial cancer. The CDR3 runs from the conserved cysteine through the conserved F or W. D genes are given only for firm matches. Size values are once, few and many counts, or a class for expanded clones, and some rows have none.

J gene | D gene | clone size | V gene | CDR3 protein | CDR3 DNA
TRBJ1-2 | TRBD1 | NA | TRBV19 | CASSMEQGAGGYTF | TGTGCCAGTAGTATGGAACAGGGGGCAGGTGGCTACACCTTC
TRBJ1-1 | NA | few | TRBV7-9 | CASGGGLMGTEAFF | TGTGCCAGCGGCGGAGGGTTAATGGGTACTGAAGCTTTCTTT
TRBJ2-1 | TRBD2 | NA | TRBV7-9 | CASIQVAGGPEQFF | TGTGCCAGCATCCAGGTAGCGGGAGGTCCTGAGCAGTTCTTC
TRBJ2-7 | TRBD2 | NA | TRBV7-9 | CASSLAREGYEQYF | TGTGCCAGCAGCTTGGCGCGGGAGGGCTACGAGCAGTACTTC
TRBJ2-1 | NA | few | TRBV12-5 | CASGLVRWEQEEQFF | TGTGCTAGTGGTTTGGTACGTTGGGAACAGGAAGAGCAGTTCTTC
TRBJ2-1 | NA | few | TRBV4-1 | CASSFRDRYNEQFF | TGCGCCAGCAGCTTTCGTGACAGGTACAATGAGCAGTTCTTC
TRBJ2-2 | NA | few | TRBV9 | CASSALVNGELFF | TGTGCCAGCAGCGCCCTAGTCAACGGGGAGCTGTTTTTT
TRBJ2-2 | TRBD2 | few | TRBV28 | CASSFSTSGSHTGELFF | TGTGCCAGCAGTTTTTCGACTAGCGGGAGTCACACCGGGGAGCTGTTTTTT
TRBJ1-2 | NA | few | TRBV2 | CASSEEVLVGYTF | TGTGCCAGCAGTGAAGAGGTGCTAGTTGGCTACACCTTC
TRBJ2-5 | TRBD2 | NA | TRBV27 | CASSPLAGAAGTQYF | TGTGCCAGCAGCCCCTTAGCGGGAGCGGCTGGGACCCAGTACTTC
TRBJ2-5 | NA | few | TRBV15 | CATTASEDGETQYF | TGTGCCACCACAGCCTCGGAGGACGGGGAGACCCAGTACTTC
TRBJ2-7 | NA | few | TRBV6-5 | CASSSGSFYEQYF | TGTGCCAGCAGCTCCGGGAGTTTCTACGAGCAGTACTTC
TRBJ1-2 | TRBD1 | NA | TRBV9 | CASWGGDRGVVGYTF | TGTGCCAGCTGGGGGGGTGACAGGGGCGTTGTTGGCTACACCTTC
TRBJ2-6 | NA | NA | TRBV7-2 | CASSFSGANVLTF | TGTGCCAGCAGCTTCTCGGGGGCCAACGTCCTGACTTTC
TRBJ2-3 | TRBD1 | NA | TRBV5-1 | CASSRTGQIEDTQYF | TGCGCCAGCAGCCGGACAGGGCAAATTGAGGATACGCAGTATTTT
TRBJ1-2 | NA | NA | TRBV19 | CASSIVAVPRVGYTF | TGTGCCAGTAGTATAGTTGCCGTCCCTCGGGTTGGCTACACCTTC
TRBJ1-5 | TRBD1 | NA | TRBV5-5 | CASSGTGGNQPQHF | TGTGCCAGCAGCGGTACAGGGGGCAATCAGCCCCAGCATTTT
TRBJ2-1 | NA | NA | TRBV28 | CASSLHTSPGEQFF | TGTGCCAGCAGTTTACACACCAGCCCCGGGGAGCAGTTCTTC
TRBJ2-7 | NA | NA | TRBV5-1 | CASSKDSVRSYEQYF | TGCGCCAGCAGCAAGGACAGTGTAAGATCCTACGAGCAGTACTTC
TRBJ1-1 | TRBD1 | once | TRBV6-1 | CASRGQGGMNTEAFF | TGTGCCAGCAGGGGACAGGGAGGAATGAACACTGAAGCTTTCTTT
TRBJ1-2 | TRBD1 | NA | TRBV6-1 | CASSQQGAGGYTF | TGTGCCAGCAGTCAACAGGGGGCCGGTGGCTACACCTTC
TRBJ2-1 | TRBD2 | NA | TRBV6-5 | CASSSLGGNSYNEQFF | TGTGCCAGCAGTTCCCTCGGGGGGAACTCCTACAATGAGCAGTTCTTC
TRBJ2-1 | TRBD1 | NA | TRBV28 | CASSPGDRDDNEQFF | TGTGCCAGCAGCCCGGGCGACAGGGACGACAATGAGCAGTTCTTC
TRBJ2-1 | TRBD2 | NA | TRBV28 | CASSLLATRGTSRNEQFF | TGTGCCAGCAGTTTACTAGCGACGCGGGGGACTAGCAGGAATGAGCAGTTCTTC
TRBJ2-1 | TRBD2 | once | TRBV15 | CATSSPTSGPNNEQFF | TGTGCCACCAGCTCTCCAACTAGCGGGCCTAACAATGAGCAGTTCTTC
TRBJ1-1 | NA | once | TRBV2 | CASSVQIEAFF | TGTGCCAGCAGCGTACAGATTGAAGCTTTCTTT
TRBJ1-2 | TRBD1 | NA | TRBV7-2 | CASSLPGGSSSYTF | TGTGCCAGCAGCTTACCAGGGGGTAGCTCTAGCTACACCTTC
TRBJ2-1 | NA | few | TRBV10-3 | CAISLVTVPSSYNEQFF | TGTGCCATCAGTTTAGTGACAGTTCCCAGCTCCTACAATGAGCAGTTCTTC
TRBJ2-7 | NA | NA | TRBV2 | CASMKYERDYEQYF | TGTGCCAGCATGAAGTATGAGCGAGACTACGAGCAGTACTTC
TRBJ2-1 | TRBD2 | NA | TRBV18 | CASSPRTSGKNEQFF | TGTGCCAGCTCACCGCGGACTAGCGGGAAGAATGAGCAGTTCTTC
TRBJ2-3 | NA | NA | TRBV10-3 | CAISGKNWSGTDTQYF | TGTGCCATCAGTGGTAAGAACTGGAGCGGCACAGATACGCAGTATTTT
TRBJ2-7 | TRBD2 | NA | TRBV18 | CASSPWTSGESGYEQYF | TGTGCCAGCTCACCGTGGACTAGCGGGGAGTCAGGCTACGAGCAGTACTTC
TRBJ1-1 | NA | NA | TRBV28 | CASSFFGRLSTEAFF | TGTGCCAGCAGTTTCTTTGGGAGGCTGAGCACTGAAGCTTTCTTT
TRBJ2-7 | NA | NA | TRBV5-1 | CASSLRTASLSYEQYF | TGCGCCAGCAGCTTGAGGACAGCCAGCCTCTCCTACGAGCAGTACTTC
TRBJ2-7 | TRBD2 | NA | TRBV27 | CASSRTSGSIYEQYF | TGTGCCAGCAGCCGGACTAGCGGGAGCATCTACGAGCAGTACTTC
TRBJ2-7 | NA | once | TRBV6-6 | CASSLDRVAYEQYF | TGTGCCAGCAGTTTAGACAGAGTAGCCTACGAGCAGTACTTC
TRBJ2-7 | TRBD2 | medium-sized | TRBV11-2 | CASSPTAGTYEQYF | TGTGCCAGCAGCCCGACAGCGGGAACCTACGAGCAGTACTTC
TRBJ1-1 | NA | NA | TRBV13 | CASSLSYNTEAFF | TGTGCCAGCAGCTTATCCTACAACACTGAAGCTTTCTTT
TRBJ1-4 | NA | NA | TRBV30 | CAWSVLTTNEKLFF | TGTGCCTGGAGTGTACTTACAACTAATGAAAAACTGTTTTTT
TRBJ2-7 | TRBD1 | NA | TRBV11-2 | CASSLGTGTIGGQYF | TGTGCCAGCAGCCTGGGGACAGGGACCATTGGGGGGCAGTACTTC
TRBJ2-1 | NA | NA | TRBV15 | CATSRDRSSNNEQFF | TGTGCCACCAGCAGAGATAGAAGCTCAAACAATGAGCAGTTCTTC
TRBJ2-1 | NA | NA | TRBV27 | CASSLLAGQNYNEQFF | TGTGCCAGCAGTTTATTAGCTGGACAAAACTACAATGAGCAGTTCTTC
TRBJ1-5 | NA | NA | TRBV7-8 | CASTPGEAYSSNQPQHF | TGTGCCAGCACTCCGGGGGAGGCTTATTCCAGCAATCAGCCCCAGCATTTT
TRBJ1-5 | NA | NA | TRBV5-1 | CASSSGTRGSNQPQHF | TGCGCCAGCAGCTCCGGAACTCGAGGGAGCAATCAGCCCCAGCATTTT
TRBJ2-1 | TRBD2 | NA | TRBV5-4 | CASSFPSGHNEQFF | TGTGCCAGCAGCTTCCCTAGCGGCCACAATGAGCAGTTCTTC
TRBJ2-5 | TRBD1 | NA | TRBV5-1 | CASSSSTGAETQYF | TGCGCCAGCAGCTCCTCGACAGGGGCAGAGACCCAGTACTTC
TRBJ2-1 | TRBD2 | NA | TRBV10-1 | CASSGTSEMWEGNEQFF | TGCGCCAGCAGTGGGACTAGCGAAATGTGGGAGGGCAATGAGCAGTTCTTC
TRBJ2-1 | TRBD1 | NA | TRBV4-1 | CASSPRDREGYEQFF | TGCGCCAGCAGCCCGCGGGACAGGGAGGGGTATGAGCAGTTCTTC
TRBJ1-3 | NA | NA | TRBV7-6 | CASSPSTGFPGNTIYF | TGTGCCAGCAGCCCCTCGACAGGATTCCCTGGAAACACCATATATTTT